This TCR beta chain was observed in a study of blood T cell repertoires in COVID-19. The overall study: Sample material is recorded as cDNA or gDNA derived from T cells, B-cell-depleted T cells, or PBMCs.

Trimming took off 2 bases at V and 10 bases at J, with 9 bases between the two ends. The CDR3 loop spans 13 amino acids. Germline V gives CDR1 SGHAT, CDR2 FQNNGV. Original methodology: Reference gene primer amplification yielded estimated nucleated cell counts. Profiled with immunoSEQ multiplex PCR; TCRdb holds only in-frame clones, not every one. V, J and clone size are those of that table, while D and trimming were read from the DNA. The data contain tens of thousands of clones, about nine tenths of them singletons. The receptor was derived from a man aged 25 to 40 with acute or convalescent COVID-19. The chain uses TRBV11-2 and TRBJ1-6; D is possibly TRBD1 (6 bases). Sequencing used peripheral blood. The CDR3 DNA follows: TGTGCCAGCAGCTTAACAGGGTACTCACCCCTCCACTTT. This translates into CASSLTGYSPLHF. Based on the CDR3 plus reference TRBV11-2 and TRBJ1-6, the full variable domain is EAGVAQSPRYKIIEKRQSVAFWCNPISGHATLYWYQQILGQGPKLLIQFQNNGVVDDSQLPKDRFSAERLKGVDSTLKIQPAKLEDSAVYLCASSLTGYSPLHFGNGTRLTVT.